This TCR beta chain derives from a study of cytomegalovirus exposure and HLA in healthy donors. CDR3 length equals 15 residues. Deletions cut 6 bases from V and 1 base from J, with 15 bases between. Method: immunoSEQ multiplex PCR; TCRdb's copy keeps in-frame clones and lacks some. The profile covers about 340,000 clones, with 86% appearing a single time and about 0.8% taken by the ten largest. The sequencing input was PBMCs. The rearrangement links TRBV23-1 to TRBJ2-5; maybe TRBD1 (5 bases). TRBV23-1 is identified as an open reading frame with a role that is uncertain. The source is a woman aged 18-30 years in good health and CMV-seronegative. The CDR3 bases are TGCGCCAGCAGGGGAATCAGGGATTTCCAAGAGACCCAGTACTTC. Protein sequence: CASRGIRDFQETQYF.